Listed here are 9 T cell receptor beta chains from one sample, sequenced in a study of blood T cell repertoires in COVID-19. Sequenced by immunoSEQ multiplex PCR; TCRdb stores in-frame clones only, minus some. The sample has around 300,000 clones, roughly nine tenths seen once. Input material: PBMCs or T cells enriched from blood (not recorded which). These receptors all stem from a woman aged 55-69 years who had recovered from COVID-19.

This sequence joins TRBV6-1 and TRBJ2-7, with 8 positions matching TRBD2. Trimming cost V 3 bases and J 2 bases; bases outside gene matches: 6. The CDR3 runs 15 residues. Germline CDR1 is MNHNS and CDR2 is SASEGT. CDR3 coding DNA: TGTGCCAGCAGTGATCTCGGGGGGGCTACCTACGAGCAGTACTTC. Amino acid sequence: CASSDLGGATYEQYF.

The chain joins TRBV28 to TRBJ2-3, with 12 bases identical to TRBD2. The J segment lost 5 bases and the V segment lost 6 bases, leaving 15 bases of the junction unmatched. CDR1 is MDHEN and CDR2 is SYDVKM in the germline V gene. There are 18 residues in the CDR3. The CDR3 sequence: CASSLTAPLAGGQDTQYF. The CDR3 DNA sequence: TGTGCCAGCAGCCTCACCGCCCCACTAGCGGGAGGCCAAGATACGCAGTATTTT.

This chain links TRBV19 with TRBJ2-3; D gene uncertain. V was cut by 3 bases and J by 9 bases, with 13 bases left in between. This CDR3 region has 13 residues. CDR1 and CDR2 (germline): LNHDA, SQIVND (reference sequence). This CDR3 is CASSILGPGTQYF. CDR3 bases: TGTGCCAGTAGTATCCTGGGCCCTGGGACGCAGTATTTT.

The J gene is TRBJ2-7, the V gene TRBV7-8, with D possibly TRBD1 on 6 matching bases. CDR1 and CDR2 from the germline V gene are SGHVS and FQNEAQ. There are 14 residues in the CDR3. Trimming shortened V by 5 bases and J by 4 bases, and 15 bases separated the two germline ends. CDR3 region: CASSPSGHSYEQYF. CDR3 bases: TGTGCCAGCAGCCCCTCGGGACATAGTTACGAGCAGTACTTC.

The genes are TRBV9 and TRBJ2-7, with D maybe TRBD2 (7 bases). The CDR3 spans 15 residues. V gave up 4 bases and J gave up 4 bases, with 18 bases separating them. Germline V gene lookup returns CDR1 SGDLS and CDR2 YYNGEE. As DNA, the CDR3 is TGTGCCAGCAGCTCACCTGCTAAGGGGGGGTACGAGCAGTACTTC. Its protein is CASSSPAKGGYEQYF.

This chain links TRBV28 with TRBJ2-7, with 12 bases identical to TRBD1. Per germline, CDR1 MDHEN and CDR2 SYDVKM. The length of the CDR3 is 15 residues. The junction had 5 bases not matched to a gene; V was cut back by 3 bases and J by 5 bases. The CDR3 region has the DNA TGTGCCAGCAGTTTTCCGGGGACAGGGGGCAACGAGCAGTACTTC. It specifies CASSFPGTGGNEQYF.

J is TRBJ1-1 and V is TRBV6-1; D is perhaps TRBD1 (6 bases). V was shortened by 2 bases and J by 5 bases, with 15 bases between the two germline ends. This CDR3 is 15 amino acids long. The germline V gene has CDR1 MNHNS and CDR2 SASEGT. The CDR3 nucleotides read TGTGCCAGCAGTGAAACACAGGGCGGGGGGACTGAAGCTTTCTTT. It specifies CASSETQGGGTEAFF.

This rearrangement joins TRBV15 to TRBJ1-1; no reliable D call. Germline V gives CDR1 LNHNV, CDR2 YYDKDF (reference sequence). The CDR3 extends over 14 amino acids. Trimming shortened V by 1 base and J by 1 base, and 7 bases separated the two germline ends. CDR3 DNA: TGTGCCACCAGCAGAGCAGGCTCGAACACTGAAGCTTTCTTT. Translating gives CATSRAGSNTEAFF. Full variable domain (missing parts from reference TRBV15 and TRBJ1-1): DAMVIQNPRYQVTQFGKPVTLSCSQTLNHNVMYWYQQKSSQAPKLLFHYYDKDFNNEADTPDNFQSRRPNTSFCFLDIRSPGLGDTAMYLCATSRAGSNTEAFFGQGTRLTVV.

This chain links TRBV9 with TRBJ1-6, with D perhaps TRBD1 (6 bases). The CDR3 consists of 14 residues. With 2 bases removed from V and 6 bases from J, the gap between germline ends came to 9 bases. The germline gives CDR1 SGDLS, CDR2 YYNGEE. CDR3 nucleotides: TGTGCCAGCAGCGTCAGGGGTACTAATTCACCCCTCCACTTT. Translated: CASSVRGTNSPLHF.